This T cell receptor (beta chain) was sequenced in a study of cytomegalovirus exposure and HLA in healthy donors. Study results and limitations: In vitro work confirmed that a few CMV-associated chains recognize CMV antigens. In an earlier analysis, about 87% or about 30%: the productive usage of most TCR beta V segments.

Despite likely unrecorded immune exposures, the donors were nominally healthy at the time of sampling. Of note for this clone: The antigen is undetermined.

CDR1 and CDR2 (germline): SGHRS, YFSETQ. The CDR3 spans 15 residues. With 0 bases removed from V and 6 bases from J, the gap between germline ends came to 12 bases. 60 Vbeta and 13 Jbeta primers were used in PCR. Here immunoSEQ multiplex PCR was the method, and the copy in TCRdb shows in-frame clones only, minus some. The profile shows over 150,000 clones, around 80% of them singletons. Source material: PBMCs. The chain carries TRBV5-1 and TRBJ2-2, with D perhaps TRBD2 (6 bases). The clonotype comes from a woman aged 40 to 49 in good health and CMV-seropositive. This CDR3 is CASSLAFAGPGELFF. The CDR3 nucleotides are TGCGCCAGCAGCTTGGCCTTTGCGGGACCCGGGGAGCTGTTTTTT.